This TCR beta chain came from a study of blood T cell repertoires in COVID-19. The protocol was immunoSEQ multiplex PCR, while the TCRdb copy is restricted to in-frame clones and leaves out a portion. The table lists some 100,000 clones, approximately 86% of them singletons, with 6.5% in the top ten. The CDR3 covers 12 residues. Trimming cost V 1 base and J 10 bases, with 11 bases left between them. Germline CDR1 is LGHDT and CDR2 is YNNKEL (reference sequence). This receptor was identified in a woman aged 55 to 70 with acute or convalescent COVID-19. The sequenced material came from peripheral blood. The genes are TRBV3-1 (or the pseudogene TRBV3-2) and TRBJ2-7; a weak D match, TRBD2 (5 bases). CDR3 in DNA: TGTGCCAGCAGCCAAGTGGAGGCCCGACAGTACTTC. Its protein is CASSQVEARQYF.